This TCR beta chain was obtained from a study of human T cells and chemical hapten exposure. About the research overall: The study traced per-sample TCR yield variation mainly to small differences in pooled library volumes.

Study results and caveats: DPC sensitization produced no change in TCRs with frequency above 1 in 1000.

The table lists this clonotype with a few counts. Its specificity is unknown. Attachment of unique molecular identifiers to individual cDNA molecules was performed in the library. In TCRdb, the RACE reads were re-called with MiXCR into one record per CDR3 protein. The repertoire includes fewer than 85,000 distinct CDR3 sequences, 7% to 9.5% of them detected once, and about 1.7% sits in the top ten. Time point defined: healthy volunteer bleed at 6 weeks. Whole blood that had not been fractionated was the source of extracted total RNA. The CDR3 consists of 13 residues. Germline V CDR1 and CDR2: MGHRA, YSYEKL. V lost 0 bases and J 4 bases, leaving 7 bases between the germline ends.

The sequence was collected from a female donor in good health. Some clones in this sample may be carry-over from other donors' samples. V gene TRBV4-1 combines with J gene TRBJ2-7; D remains ambiguous. Material for sequencing was whole blood. This CDR3 is CASSQDVTYEQYF. CDR3 coding DNA: TGCGCCAGCAGCCAAGATGTCACTTACGAGCAGTACTTC.